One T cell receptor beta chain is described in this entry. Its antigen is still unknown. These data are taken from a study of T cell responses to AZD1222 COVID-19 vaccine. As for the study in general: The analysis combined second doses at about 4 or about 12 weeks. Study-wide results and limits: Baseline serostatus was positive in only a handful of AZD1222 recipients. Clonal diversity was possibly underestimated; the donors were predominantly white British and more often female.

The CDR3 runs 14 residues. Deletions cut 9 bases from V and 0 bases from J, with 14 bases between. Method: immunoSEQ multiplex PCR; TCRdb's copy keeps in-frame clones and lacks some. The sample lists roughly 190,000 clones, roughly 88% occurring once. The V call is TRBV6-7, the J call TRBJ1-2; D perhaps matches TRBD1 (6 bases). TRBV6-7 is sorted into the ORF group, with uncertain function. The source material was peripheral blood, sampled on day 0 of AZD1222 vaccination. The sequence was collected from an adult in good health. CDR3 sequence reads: CARERDTTNYGYTF. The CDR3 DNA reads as TGTGCCAGGGAAAGGGACACAACTAACTATGGCTACACCTTC.